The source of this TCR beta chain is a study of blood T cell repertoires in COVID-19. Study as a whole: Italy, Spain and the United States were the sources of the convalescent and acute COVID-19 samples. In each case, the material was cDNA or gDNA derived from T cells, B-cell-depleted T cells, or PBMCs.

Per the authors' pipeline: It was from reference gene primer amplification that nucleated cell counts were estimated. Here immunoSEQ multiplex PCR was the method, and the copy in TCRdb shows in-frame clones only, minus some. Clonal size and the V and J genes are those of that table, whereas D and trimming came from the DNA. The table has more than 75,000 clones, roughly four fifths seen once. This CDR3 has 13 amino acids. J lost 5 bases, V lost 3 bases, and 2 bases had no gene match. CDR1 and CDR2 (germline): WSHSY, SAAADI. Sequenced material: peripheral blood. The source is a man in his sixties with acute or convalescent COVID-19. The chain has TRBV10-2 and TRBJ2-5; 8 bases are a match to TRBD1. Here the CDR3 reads CASSDWDRETQYF. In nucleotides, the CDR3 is TGCGCCAGCAGTGACTGGGACAGGGAGACCCAGTACTTC.